This T cell receptor beta chain was sequenced during a study of T cells expressing NK-cell markers. Overall study: Underlying the TCR beta repertoires were sorted CD3+CD56+NKG2C+, CD3+CD56+NKG2C- and CD3+CD56-NKG2C+ T cells. In the group of eight sequenced donors, seven were HCMV-seropositive and one was seronegative.

UMIs accompanied the 5'RACE template switching by which TCR beta cDNA was made. TCRdb reanalyzed the 5' RACE reads and collapses them to one entry per CDR3 protein, without DNA. The sample includes roughly 350,000 distinct CDR3 sequences. This CDR3 comprises 16 residues. CDR1 KGHDR and CDR2 SFDVKD come from the germline V gene. This TCR was recovered from a man between 18 and 69 years old in good health. The J gene is TRBJ1-1, the V gene TRBV24-1. Material for sequencing was blood T cells: a sorted CD56 or NKG2C T cell subset, CD4+ or CD8+ T cells, or bulk PBMC T cells (not recorded which). The chain's CDR3 is CATSRQGSIRHSEAFF.